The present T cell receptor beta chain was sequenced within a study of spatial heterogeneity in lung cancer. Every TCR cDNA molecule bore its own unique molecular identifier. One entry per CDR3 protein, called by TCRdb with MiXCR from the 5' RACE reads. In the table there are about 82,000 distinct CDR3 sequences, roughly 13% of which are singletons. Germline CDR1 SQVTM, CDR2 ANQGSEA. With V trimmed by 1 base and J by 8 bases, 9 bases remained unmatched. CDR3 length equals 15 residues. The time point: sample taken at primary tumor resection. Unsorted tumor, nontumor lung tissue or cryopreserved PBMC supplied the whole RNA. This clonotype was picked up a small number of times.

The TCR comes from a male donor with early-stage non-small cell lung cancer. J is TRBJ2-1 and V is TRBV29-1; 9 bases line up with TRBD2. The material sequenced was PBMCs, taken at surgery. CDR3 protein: CSVEGFSGSSDEQFF. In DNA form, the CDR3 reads TGCAGCGTTGAAGGGTTTAGCGGGAGTTCCGATGAGCAGTTCTTC.